This TCR beta chain was captured in a study of blood T cell repertoires in COVID-19. At the level of the study: The study drew acute and convalescent COVID-19 samples from the United States, Italy and Spain. T cells, B-cell-depleted T cells, or PBMCs supplied cDNA or gDNA.

This CDR3 region has 13 residues. The trim removed 6 bases at V and 8 bases at J, leaving 7 bases unmatched. CDR1 is MNHEY and CDR2 is SVGAGI in the germline V gene. In the source study's methods: Researchers report that nucleated cell counts were estimated from reference gene primer amplification. Here immunoSEQ multiplex PCR was the method, and the copy in TCRdb shows in-frame clones only, minus some. For V, J and clone size, that table is used; D and trimming come from the DNA. The sample includes 45,000 to 50,000 clones, about 90% of them seen just once. The sequence derives from a man in his forties or fifties with acute or convalescent COVID-19. Sequencing input: peripheral blood. The chain recombines TRBV6-5 with TRBJ1-2; TRBD1 aligns across 9 bases. In nucleotides, the CDR3 is TGTGCCAGCAGGTGGGACAGGGAAAGCGGCTACACCTTC. It translates to CASRWDRESGYTF.